This paragraph covers one T cell receptor beta chain sequence. Its cognate antigen is unknown. The same CDR3 also results from other DNA sequences found in this sample. This sample stems from a study of shared clonotypes between healthy human individuals. Whole-study context: Every donor yielded three CD4 naive, three CD4 memory, two CD8 naive and one CD8 memory plate. Study-wide findings and caveats: A handful of donors had around 5% of their naive CD4 clonotypes in common.

Data came from immunoSEQ multiplex PCR; TCRdb stores just in-frame clones and leaves some out. The sample shows around 2.5 million clones, over 85% of them seen only once. The authors divided CD4+ cells into CD45RA+ naive and CD45RA-negative memory subsets. The V and J ends lost 5 bases and 6 bases respectively, with 6 bases between them. There are 11 residues in the CDR3. Germline-derived CDR1 and CDR2 are SEHNR and FQNEAQ (reference sequence). Sequenced sample: naive CD4+ T cells from PBMCs. Subset given: CD45RA+ positively selected. The source is a man aged 18 to 29 in good health. Some clones in this sample may be carry-over from other donors' samples. The chain uses TRBV7-9 and TRBJ2-3; D gene unclear. The CDR3 DNA reads TGTGCCAGCAGCGAAGGGGATACGCAGTATTTT. Its translation: CASSEGDTQYF. The full variable domain, with the rest looked up from reference TRBV7-9 and TRBJ2-3, is DTGVSQNPRHKITKRGQNVTFRCDPISEHNRLYWYRQTLGQGPEFLTYFQNEAQLEKSRLLSDRFSAERPKGSFSTLEIQRTEQGDSAMYLCASSEGDTQYFGPGTRLTVL.